A single sample gave rise to the 21 T cell receptor beta chains below, sequenced in a study of shared clonotypes between healthy human individuals. Data came from immunoSEQ multiplex PCR; TCRdb stores just in-frame clones and leaves some out. Of roughly 2.4 million clones in the sample, 95% were seen once. Input material: naive CD4+ T cells sorted from blood. Subset indicated: CD45RA+ positively selected. These receptors all come from a man aged 18 to 30 in good health.

This clone has just one count. The chain links TRBV6-1 to TRBJ2-6, with 7 bases matching TRBD1. Germline lookup yields CDR1 MNHNS and CDR2 SASEGT. V dropped 4 bases and J dropped 2; count of bases not matched to a gene: 2. There are 15 residues in the CDR3. The CDR3 DNA reads as TGTGCCAGCAGTGGACAGGGACCTGGGGCCAACGTCCTGACTTTC. Protein sequence: CASSGQGPGANVLTF.

The V gene is TRBV7-8, the J gene TRBJ1-4, with no clear D. The germline V gene has CDR1 SGHVS and CDR2 FQNEAQ. The CDR3 spans 16 residues. The V end was cut by 5 bases, the J end by 4 bases, with 17 bases between. In DNA, the CDR3 is TGTGCCAGCAGCCCTCCCTTGTCGGCATTTAATGAAAAACTGTTTTTT. Translation gives CASSPPLSAFNEKLFF.

The table lists this clone with a count of one. V is TRBV5-6 and J is TRBJ1-1; 11 bases align to TRBD1. The CDR3 is 17 amino acids. Germline CDR1 reads SGHDT; CDR2 reads YYEEEE. The trim removed 4 bases at V and 5 bases at J, leaving 13 bases unmatched. The CDR3 region has the DNA TGTGCCAGCAGCAAACCGGGACAGGGGGTGCGTGGAACTGAAGCTTTCTTT. Encoded protein: CASSKPGQGVRGTEAFF.

This chain joins TRBV6-1 and TRBJ1-6; the D gene is possibly TRBD1 (5 bases). The germline V gene encodes CDR1 MNHNS and CDR2 SASEGT. The length of the CDR3 is 15 residues. Trimming cost V 3 bases and J 9 bases, with 15 bases left between them. CDR3 in amino acids: CASSDEAGFVSPLHF. The CDR3 coding sequence is TGTGCCAGCAGTGATGAGGCAGGGTTTGTTTCACCCCTCCACTTT.

Details on this clone: This specimen includes other DNA sequences encoding the same CDR3. This chain uses TRBV7-9 with TRBJ2-7, with D hard to call. V was cut by 2 bases and J by 1 base, with 9 bases left in between. Germline V gives CDR1 SEHNR, CDR2 FQNEAQ (reference sequence). The length of the CDR3 is 14 residues. For the CDR3, the DNA is TGTGCCAGCAGCTTATTAGCTGGGTCCTACGAGCAGTACTTC. Translation gives CASSLLAGSYEQYF.

The CDR3, as DNA: TGTGCCACCCAAGAGGGGGACTATGGCTACACCTTC. This codes for CATQEGDYGYTF. The chain couples TRBV10-3 to TRBJ1-2; D is possibly TRBD1 (6 bases). V lost 10 bases, J lost 3 bases, and 12 bases lay in between. The CDR3 has 12 residues. The germline V gene encodes CDR1 ENHRY and CDR2 SYGVKD.

The chain combines TRBV5-1 with TRBJ2-2; possibly TRBD1 for D (6 bases). The V gene's germline CDR1 is SGHRS and CDR2 YFSETQ. V lost 0 bases and J 3 bases, leaving 9 bases between the germline ends. The CDR3 is 15 residues long. The CDR3 DNA follows: TGCGCCAGCAGCTTGGCCGCAGGGGACACCGGGGAGCTGTTTTTT. Its translation: CASSLAAGDTGELFF.

The chain joins TRBV6-5 to TRBJ2-2; D may be TRBD1 or TRBD2 (5 bases each). The CDR3 sequence is 14 residues long. The V gene lost 3 bases and the J gene lost 4 bases, with 9 bases spanning the gap. Germline assignment: CDR1 MNHEY and CDR2 SVGAGI. The CDR3 spells CASSYGGFTGELFF. The CDR3 DNA is TGTGCCAGCAGTTATGGGGGTTTCACCGGGGAGCTGTTTTTT.

The sample holds one count of this clone. This chain uses TRBV20-1 with TRBJ1-2; D remains unclear. Germline V gene data show CDR1 as DFQATT and CDR2 as SNEGSKA (reference sequence). The CDR3 totals 11 residues. Trimming shortened V by 5 bases and J by 8 bases, and 12 bases separated the two germline ends. The CDR3 region has the DNA TGCAGTGCTTCAAACCCTTCGGGCTACACCTTC. Translation: CSASNPSGYTF.

The gene calls are TRBV7-6 and TRBJ1-4; D call uncertain. The germline V gene has CDR1 SGHVS and CDR2 FNYEAQ. The CDR3 contains 14 residues. V lost 1 base and J 7 bases, leaving 10 bases between the germline ends. CDR3: CASSLDLSSEKLFF. The CDR3 DNA sequence: TGTGCCAGCAGCTTAGACTTATCTTCTGAAAAACTGTTTTTT.

The V call is TRBV20-1, the J call TRBJ2-7; D call uncertain. There are 11 residues in the CDR3. Germline values: CDR1 DFQATT, CDR2 SNEGSKA (reference sequence). Trimming shortened V by 5 bases and J by 7 bases, and 12 bases separated the two germline ends. The CDR3 DNA sequence: TGCAGTGCTCCCAGTTTGGGGGAGCAGTACTTC. This sequence encodes CSAPSLGEQYF.

To note about this clone: This same CDR3 is encoded by further DNA sequences in the sample. The CDR3 coding sequence is TGTGCCAGCAGTCCTCGGCGCACAGATACGCAGTATTTT. Residues: CASSPRRTDTQYF. The gene calls are TRBV11-2 and TRBJ2-3; D is unresolved. Looked up from germline, CDR1 is SGHAT and CDR2 is FQNNGV. This CDR3 region has 13 residues. V gave up 6 bases and J gave up 1 base, with 8 bases separating them.

The chain has TRBV4-2 and TRBJ1-5; D is unresolved. Germline loops: CDR1 LGHNA, CDR2 YNFKEQ. V lost 0 bases to trimming and J lost 1 base, with 4 bases between them. The CDR3 is made up of 14 amino acids. The CDR3 DNA sequence: TGTGCCAGCAGCCAAGATAAGAGCAATCAGCCCCAGCATTTT. Protein sequence: CASSQDKSNQPQHF.

The V and J genes are TRBV5-1 and TRBJ1-1; maybe TRBD1 (5 bases). This CDR3 has 16 residues. Trimming cost V 3 bases and J 8 bases, with 23 bases left between them. Looked up from germline, CDR1 is SGHRS and CDR2 is YFSETQ. This chain's CDR3 is CASSYRSSGGEGEAFF. The CDR3 DNA reads TGCGCCAGCAGCTATCGATCTTCGGGGGGTGAAGGCGAAGCTTTCTTT.

The chain joins TRBV6-1 to TRBJ2-6; no clear D gene. The length of the CDR3 is 15 residues. The germline V gene encodes CDR1 MNHNS and CDR2 SASEGT. The germline V and J ends were trimmed by 0 bases and 4 bases, with 7 bases remaining between them. CDR3 sequence: CASSEAAGGANVLTF. For the CDR3, the DNA is TGTGCCAGCAGTGAAGCCGCCGGAGGGGCCAACGTCCTGACTTTC.

The chain employs TRBV5-1 and TRBJ2-1; possibly TRBD2 for D (6 bases). CDR1 is SGHRS, CDR2 YFSETQ, per germline. Trimming stripped 6 bases from V and 1 base from J, with 17 bases between. CDR3 size: 16 residues. DNA of the CDR3: TGCGCCAGCAATTTTGGAGGAGGGTGGTCCTACAATGAGCAGTTCTTC. Translating gives CASNFGGGWSYNEQFF.

A remark on this clone: Other DNA sequences in this sample translate to the same CDR3. The chain uses TRBV5-1 and TRBJ1-1; 11 bases are a match to TRBD1. Trimming removed 0 bases from V and 4 bases from J; junction bases left unmatched: 2. Germline assignment: CDR1 SGHRS and CDR2 YFSETQ. The CDR3 totals 15 residues. The CDR3 is CASSLDGTGGTEAFF. CDR3 in DNA: TGCGCCAGCAGCTTGGATGGGACAGGGGGCACTGAAGCTTTCTTT.

The genes are TRBV10-1 and TRBJ1-3; no clear D gene. This CDR3 is 16 amino acids long. V lost 6 bases and J lost 3, with 18 bases in between. The V gene's germline CDR1 is WNHNN and CDR2 SYGVQD (reference sequence). In DNA, the CDR3 is TGCGCCAGCAGCCCGGACTCTTTGCGCATTGGAAACACCATATATTTT. Its translation is CASSPDSLRIGNTIYF.

This clone has just one count. The chain carries TRBV7-2 and TRBJ2-3; D unresolved. Germline assignment: CDR1 SGHTA and CDR2 FQGNSA. The CDR3 is 14 amino acids. Trimming removed 1 base from V and 4 bases from J, with 9 bases in between. The CDR3 DNA reads TGTGCCAGCAGCTTAGGGGTAGGGTCAGATACGCAGTATTTT. Translated: CASSLGVGSDTQYF.

This chain joins TRBV13 and TRBJ2-7; tentatively, D is TRBD2 (5 bases). V lost 3 bases, J lost 1 base, and 16 bases lay in between. Germline CDR1 reads PRHDT; CDR2 reads FYEKMQ (reference sequence). CDR3 size: 16 residues. The CDR3 region is CASSLTRGELSYEQYF. As DNA, the CDR3 is TGTGCCAGCAGCTTGACCCGGGGAGAGTTGTCCTACGAGCAGTACTTC.

Points on this clone: This same CDR3 is encoded by further DNA sequences in the sample. This chain joins TRBV2 and TRBJ1-2, with a tentative D call TRBD1 (5 bases). This CDR3 is 12 amino acids long. V dropped 1 base and J dropped 5 bases, with 5 bases sitting between them. Per the germline V gene, CDR1 is SNHLY and CDR2 is FYNNEI. Here the CDR3 reads CASSEEGYGYTF. As DNA, the CDR3 is TGTGCCAGCAGTGAAGAGGGGTATGGCTACACCTTC.